Listed here are 24 T cell receptor beta chains from one sample, sequenced in a study of CD8 T cells in Susac syndrome. Random hexamers were used to reverse transcribe 0.5 to 1 ug of RNA. TCRdb reprocessed the immunoSEQ multiplex PCR reads with MiXCR, giving one entry per CDR3 protein. The sample includes 100,000 to 150,000 distinct CDR3 sequences, roughly 94% of them seen just once. Sequenced sample: CD8+ T cells from PBMCs. The receptors stem from a human donor with Susac syndrome.

CDR3 DNA sequence: TGCAGCGGGAAGGGGGAGCTTGGCTACACCTTC. It translates to CSGKGELGYTF. The genes are TRBV29-1 and TRBJ1-2; tentative D call: TRBD1 (6 bases). The germline V gene has CDR1 SQVTM and CDR2 ANQGSEA. Trimming removed 7 bases at V and 7 bases at J, with 13 bases between. The CDR3 covers 11 residues.

This chain links TRBV4-1 with TRBJ2-1; D gene uncertain. Germline V gives CDR1 MGHRA, CDR2 YSYEKL. Trimming shortened V by 0 bases and J by 5 bases, and 11 bases separated the two germline ends. The CDR3 consists of 15 residues. CDR3 sequence (DNA): TGCGCCAGCAGCCAAGAAGAGCGAAGTAACAATGAGCAGTTCTTC. It yields the protein CASSQEERSNNEQFF.

The chain employs TRBV7-9 and TRBJ2-5, with D possibly matching TRBD2 (6 bases). This CDR3 spans 17 amino acids. The V gene lost 2 bases and the J gene lost 1 base, with 17 bases spanning the gap. The germline gives CDR1 SEHNR, CDR2 FQNEAQ (reference sequence). The CDR3 loop reads CASSLLLSGGPQETQYF. The CDR3 bases are TGTGCCAGCAGCTTATTATTATCCGGAGGGCCCCAAGAGACCCAGTACTTC.

The chain is built from TRBV4-1 and TRBJ2-7, with D possibly being TRBD2 (6 bases). Germline values: CDR1 MGHRA, CDR2 YSYEKL. This CDR3 is built from 14 residues. V was cut by 1 base and J by 2 bases, with 9 bases left in between. The CDR3 region is CASSQVSGPYEQYF. The CDR3 DNA is TGCGCCAGCAGCCAAGTGAGCGGGCCCTACGAGCAGTACTTC.

V is TRBV4-3 and J is TRBJ2-5, with 8 bases fitting TRBD1. Germline CDR1 LGHNA, CDR2 YSLEER. With 0 bases clipped from V and 4 bases from J, the junction kept 1 base outside the gene matches. The CDR3 is 14 amino acids. The CDR3 reads CASSQEDRAETQYF. The CDR3, as DNA: TGCGCCAGCAGCCAAGAGGACAGGGCAGAGACCCAGTACTTC.

V usage is TRBV27 and J usage is TRBJ1-6; 7 bases map to TRBD1. V shed 5 bases and J 8 bases; nucleotides not matched to a gene: 12. The CDR3 has 16 residues. Germline CDR1 reads MNHEY; CDR2 reads SMNVEV (reference sequence). The CDR3 protein is CASSTTPGQWYSPLHF. For the CDR3, the DNA is TGTGCCAGCAGTACCACACCGGGACAGTGGTATTCACCCCTCCACTTT.

V gene TRBV3-1 combines with J gene TRBJ1-3; D unclear. V was pared by 0 bases and J by 4 bases, with 10 bases between. The length of the CDR3 is 15 residues. Looked up from germline, CDR1 is LGHDT and CDR2 is YNNKEL (reference sequence). CDR3 in DNA: TGTGCCAGCAGCCAAGAAAGAGGGTTCGGAAACACCATATATTTT. This codes for CASSQERGFGNTIYF.

CDR3 DNA sequence: TGCAGTGCTGAGGGACTAGCGGCCTCCTACGAGCAGTACTTC. It specifies CSAEGLAASYEQYF. This rearrangement joins TRBV20-1 to TRBJ2-7, with 11 bases lining up with TRBD2. The CDR3 extends over 14 amino acids. From germline, CDR1 is DFQATT and CDR2 SNEGSKA (reference sequence). Losses at the gene ends were 5 bases for V and 0 bases for J; bases not matched to a gene: 3.

This clonotype occurred once. The rearrangement uses TRBV11-2 and TRBJ1-2; 8 bases line up with TRBD1. The CDR3 sequence is 17 residues long. Trimming removed 1 base from V and 3 bases from J; junction bases left unmatched: 10. Germline V gives CDR1 SGHAT, CDR2 FQNNGV. The CDR3 reads CASSLGGVRGQDYGYTF. As DNA, the CDR3 is TGTGCCAGCAGCTTAGGAGGGGTCAGGGGGCAGGACTATGGCTACACCTTC.

As to this clonotype: Mismatch with germline at one junction end may stem from a read error. V gene TRBV7-7 combines with J gene TRBJ2-5; D is perhaps TRBD1 or TRBD2 (5 bases each). Germline CDR1 is SSHAT and CDR2 is FNYEAQ (reference sequence). The CDR3 loop spans 13 amino acids. The CDR3 reads CASSLRGEETQYF. CDR3 bases: TGTGCTAGCAGCTTAAGAGGGGAAGAAACCCAGTACTTC.

The chain combines TRBV5-4 with TRBJ1-1; D remains unclear. Germline CDR1 and CDR2: SGHNT and YYREEE (reference sequence). CDR3 length: 13 amino acids. V was trimmed by 2 bases and J by 3 bases, leaving 8 bases between them. The CDR3 sequence: CASSFKRDTEAFF. CDR3 DNA sequence: TGTGCCAGCAGCTTCAAGAGGGACACTGAAGCTTTCTTT.

The chain employs TRBV30 and TRBJ1-1; no reliable D call. The germline V and J ends were trimmed by 1 base and 8 bases, with 8 bases remaining between them. This CDR3 spans 11 amino acids. CDR1 is GTSNPN and CDR2 is SVGIG in the germline V gene (reference sequence). CDR3 bases: TGTGCCTGGAGTGGTTTACTCGAAGCTTTCTTT. Protein sequence: CAWSGLLEAFF.

The chain is built from TRBV7-2 and TRBJ2-2; D not resolved. This CDR3 is built from 16 residues. The germline V and J ends were trimmed by 1 base and 4 bases, with 13 bases remaining between them. Germline CDR1 SGHTA, CDR2 FQGNSA. The CDR3: CASSLDPTRGTGELFF. The CDR3, as DNA: TGTGCCAGCAGCTTAGATCCTACCCGAGGCACCGGGGAGCTGTTTTTT.

The V gene is TRBV12-3 or TRBV12-4, the J gene TRBJ2-1; tentatively, D is TRBD2 (6 bases). The CDR3 has 12 residues. Trimming cost V 4 bases and J 7 bases, with 8 bases left between them. The CDR3 region is CASSSGGNEQFF. The CDR3 DNA follows: TGTGCCAGCAGTTCCGGAGGGAATGAGCAGTTCTTC.

The chain is built from TRBV30 and TRBJ1-4, with D perhaps TRBD1 (5 bases). V lost 3 bases, J lost 4 bases, and 12 bases lay in between. Germline CDR1 and CDR2: GTSNPN and SVGIG (reference sequence). The CDR3 contains 14 residues. CDR3 sequence reads: CAWSEGRHNEKLFF. CDR3 bases: TGTGCCTGGAGCGAGGGACGGCATAATGAAAAACTGTTTTTT. The full variable domain, completed using reference TRBV30 and TRBJ1-4, is SQTIHQWPATLVQPVGSPLSLECTVEGTSNPNLYWYRQAAGRGLQLLFYSVGIGQISSEVPQNLSASRPQDRQFILSSKKLLLSDSGFYLCAWSEGRHNEKLFFGSGTQLSVL.

The chain recombines TRBV4-3 with TRBJ1-5; the D is unclear. The CDR3 is 15 amino acids. Germline assignment: CDR1 LGHNA and CDR2 YSLEER. The germline V and J ends were trimmed by 0 bases and 5 bases, with 11 bases remaining between them. As DNA, the CDR3 is TGCGCCAGCAGCCAAGATTTGTCTGAATATCAGCCCCAGCATTTT. Translating gives CASSQDLSEYQPQHF.

The chain has TRBV4-3 and TRBJ1-1; D is ambiguous. Germline V CDR1 and CDR2: LGHNA, YSLEER. With 0 bases removed from V and 0 bases from J, the gap between germline ends came to 11 bases. The CDR3 loop spans 16 amino acids. The CDR3 here is CASSQDQVQLNTEAFF. The CDR3 DNA is TGCGCCAGCAGCCAAGATCAGGTTCAGTTGAACACTGAAGCTTTCTTT.

The chain carries TRBV2 and TRBJ2-7; 9 nucleotides line up with TRBD1. Losses at the gene ends were 6 bases for V and 7 bases for J; bases not matched to a gene: 7. CDR1 is SNHLY and CDR2 is FYNNEI in the germline V gene. The CDR3 is 13 residues long. CDR3 DNA: TGTGCCAGCAGATTGGGACAGGGCATGGAGCAGTACTTC. This encodes CASRLGQGMEQYF.

This chain links TRBV7-9 with TRBJ1-2; TRBD1 matches 7 bases. The V gene end was trimmed by 7 bases and the J gene end by 5 bases; junction bases not matched to a gene: 7. The CDR3 totals 13 residues. From germline, CDR1 is SEHNR and CDR2 FQNEAQ (reference sequence). CDR3 residues: CASKEQGSYGYTF. CDR3 sequence (DNA): TGTGCCAGCAAAGAACAGGGGAGTTATGGCTACACCTTC.

V and J are TRBV4-3 and TRBJ2-3, with 7 bases fitting TRBD1. CDR3 length equals 16 residues. The trim removed 2 bases at V and 1 base at J, leaving 6 bases unmatched. CDR1 and CDR2 from the germline V gene are LGHNA and YSLEER. DNA for the CDR3: TGCGCCAGCAGCCAACGACAGGGTTCTCGCACAGATACGCAGTATTTT. It is translated as CASSQRQGSRTDTQYF.

V usage is TRBV16 and J usage is TRBJ1-2; D gene ambiguous. The CDR3 runs 16 residues. Looked up from germline, CDR1 is KGHSY and CDR2 is FQNENV. Trimming shortened V by 0 bases and J by 3 bases, and 14 bases separated the two germline ends. The CDR3 reads CASSQSRVFDDYGYTF. In DNA, the CDR3 is TGTGCCAGCAGCCAATCGAGAGTCTTCGATGACTATGGCTACACCTTC.

This chain connects TRBV2 to TRBJ2-7, with D possibly TRBD2 on 5 matching bases. This CDR3 spans 14 amino acids. V lost 2 bases to trimming and J lost 4 bases, with 12 bases between them. Germline values: CDR1 SNHLY, CDR2 FYNNEI. The CDR3 loop reads CASSEPGSGYEQYF. In DNA form, the CDR3 reads TGTGCCAGCAGTGAACCCGGGTCGGGATACGAGCAGTACTTC.

V gene TRBV7-6 combines with J gene TRBJ1-1; D not resolved. CDR1 and CDR2 from the germline V gene are SGHVS and FNYEAQ. CDR3 length equals 13 residues. Trimming left V 6 bases short and J 3 bases short, with 11 bases between. The CDR3 region is CASSRQTDTEAFF. CDR3 coding DNA: TGTGCCAGCAGTAGGCAGACTGACACTGAAGCTTTCTTT.

In its sample, this clonotype was seen once. The chain recombines TRBV7-9 with TRBJ2-1; D remains ambiguous. Trimming removed 5 bases from V and 5 bases from J, with 13 bases in between. The CDR3 is 14 residues long. Germline V gene data show CDR1 as SEHNR and CDR2 as FQNEAQ (reference sequence). CDR3 amino acids: CASSAISEHNEQFF. The CDR3 coding sequence is TGTGCCAGCAGCGCAATAAGCGAGCACAATGAGCAGTTCTTC.